This entry lists 9 T cell receptor beta chains sequenced from one sample in a study of blood T cell repertoires in COVID-19. Data came from immunoSEQ multiplex PCR; TCRdb stores just in-frame clones and leaves some out. The sample lists around 100,000 clones; about 85% were seen once. Source material: peripheral blood. The source of these receptors is a man aged 45-65 years with acute or convalescent COVID-19.

The CDR3 DNA sequence: TGTGCCAGCAGTGAAAGGGGTTTCGCAGATACGCAGTATTTT. Translating it yields CASSERGFADTQYF. The V gene is TRBV2, the J gene TRBJ2-3, with a tentative D call TRBD1 (5 bases). V was trimmed by 2 bases and J by 4 bases, leaving 10 bases between them. CDR3 length equals 14 residues. Per germline, CDR1 SNHLY and CDR2 FYNNEI.

The chain has TRBV6-5 and TRBJ2-7, with 7 positions matching TRBD1. V gave up 0 bases and J gave up 2 bases; unmatched junction bases: 4. The length of the CDR3 is 15 residues. The germline CDR1 and CDR2 sequences are MNHEY and SVGAGI. CDR3 region: CASSYSWDRPYEQYF. DNA for the CDR3: TGTGCCAGCAGTTACTCCTGGGACAGACCCTACGAGCAGTACTTC.

The V and J genes are TRBV18 and TRBJ2-1, with TRBD2 identical over 7 bases. CDR3 length: 16 residues. V was pared by 2 bases and J by 7 bases, with 11 bases of the junction left unmatched. Germline V gene sequence: CDR1 KGHSH, CDR2 LQKENI. The CDR3: CASSPSERGGVNEQFF. CDR3 DNA: TGTGCCAGCTCACCATCAGAGCGGGGAGGCGTAAATGAGCAGTTCTTC. The full variable domain, its missing parts supplied by reference TRBV18 and TRBJ2-1, is NAGVMQNPRHLVRRRGQEARLRCSPMKGHSHVYWYRQLPEEGLKFMVYLQKENIIDESGMPKERFSAEFPKEGPSILRIQQVVRGDSAAYFCASSPSERGGVNEQFFGPGTRLTVL.

This clone was seen only a few times. The rearrangement joins TRBV9 to TRBJ1-1; weak D call: TRBD1 (6 bases). Trimming removed 2 bases at V and 13 bases at J, with 15 bases between. CDR1 SGDLS and CDR2 YYNGEE come from the germline V gene. The CDR3 is 12 residues long. CDR3 nucleotide sequence: TGTGCCAGCAGCGTGGGGGCAGGGCAGGTTTTCTTT. Residues: CASSVGAGQVFF.

This clone occurred a few times. The chain recombines TRBV11-2 with TRBJ1-2, with 9 bases matching TRBD1. Germline V lookup: CDR1 SGHAT, CDR2 FQNNGV. This CDR3 contains 15 residues. V trimming: 5 bases; J trimming: 2 bases; junction bases outside the gene matches: 6. CDR3 protein: CASSPTGGQNYGYTF. The DNA of the CDR3 is TGTGCCAGCAGCCCCACAGGGGGCCAAAACTATGGCTACACCTTC.

The genes are TRBV28 and TRBJ1-2; weak D call: TRBD1 (6 bases). V lost 6 bases and J lost 8, with 16 bases in between. This CDR3 has 13 amino acids. Looked up from germline, CDR1 is MDHEN and CDR2 is SYDVKM. The CDR3 bases are TGTGCCAGCAGACCCGACAGGCTAAAGGGCTACACCTTC. The encoded protein is CASRPDRLKGYTF.

The chain couples TRBV24-1 to TRBJ1-2; a weak D match, TRBD1 (6 bases). CDR3 length: 14 residues. V was cut by 4 bases and J by 7 bases, with 15 bases left in between. Per germline, CDR1 KGHDR and CDR2 SFDVKD. CDR3 sequence: CATSDPALRGGYTF. CDR3 nucleotide sequence: TGTGCCACCAGTGACCCGGCACTCAGGGGTGGCTACACCTTC.

The V and J genes are TRBV6-1 and TRBJ2-4; TRBD2 might be the D (6 bases). The CDR3 has 17 residues. Germline values: CDR1 MNHNS, CDR2 SASEGT. V dropped 1 base and J dropped 1 base, with 14 bases sitting between them. The CDR3 bases are TGTGCCAGCAGTGAAGGTACCTATGGAGGGGCCAAAAACATTCAGTACTTC. The encoded protein is CASSEGTYGGAKNIQYF.

This CDR3 is CASSEASGFAKNIQYF. CDR3 sequence (DNA): TGTGCCAGCAGTGAAGCGAGCGGGTTTGCCAAAAACATTCAGTACTTC. The chain joins TRBV6-1 to TRBJ2-4; TRBD2 might be the D (6 bases). CDR1 MNHNS and CDR2 SASEGT come from the germline V gene. The CDR3 extends over 16 amino acids. The V gene lost 0 bases and the J gene lost 1 base, with 10 bases spanning the gap.